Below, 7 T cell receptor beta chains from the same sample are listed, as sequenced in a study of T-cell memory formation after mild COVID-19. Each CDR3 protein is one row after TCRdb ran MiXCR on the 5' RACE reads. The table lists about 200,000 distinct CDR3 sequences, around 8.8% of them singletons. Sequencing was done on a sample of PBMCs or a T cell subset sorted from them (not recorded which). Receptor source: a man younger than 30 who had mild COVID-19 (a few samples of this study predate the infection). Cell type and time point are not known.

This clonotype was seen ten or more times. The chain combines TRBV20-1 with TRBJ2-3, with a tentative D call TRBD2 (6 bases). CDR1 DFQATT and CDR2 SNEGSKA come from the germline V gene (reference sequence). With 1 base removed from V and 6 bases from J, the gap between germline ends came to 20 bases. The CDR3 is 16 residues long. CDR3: CSARGGVDRTFDTQYF. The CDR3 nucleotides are TGCAGTGCTAGAGGCGGGGTCGACCGGACTTTCGATACGCAGTATTTT.

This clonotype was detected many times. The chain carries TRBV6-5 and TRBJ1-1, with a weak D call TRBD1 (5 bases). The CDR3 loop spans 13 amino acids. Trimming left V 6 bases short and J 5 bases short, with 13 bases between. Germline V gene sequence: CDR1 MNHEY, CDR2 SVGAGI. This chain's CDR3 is CASRPDTWTEAFF. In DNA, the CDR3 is TGTGCCAGCAGACCGGACACCTGGACTGAAGCTTTCTTT.

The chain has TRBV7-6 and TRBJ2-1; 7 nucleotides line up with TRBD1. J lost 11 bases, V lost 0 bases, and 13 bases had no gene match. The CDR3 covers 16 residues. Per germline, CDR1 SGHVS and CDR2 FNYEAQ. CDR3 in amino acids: CASSLAPPTGQSQQFF. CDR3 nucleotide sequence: TGTGCCAGCAGCTTAGCCCCCCCGACAGGGCAGAGTCAGCAGTTCTTC.

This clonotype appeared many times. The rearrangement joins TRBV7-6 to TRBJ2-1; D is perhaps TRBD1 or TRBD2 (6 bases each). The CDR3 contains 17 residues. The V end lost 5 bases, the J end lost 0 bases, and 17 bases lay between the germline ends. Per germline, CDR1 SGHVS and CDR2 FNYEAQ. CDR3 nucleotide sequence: TGTGCCAGCAGCCCCTCCATCGGGGGCCGCTCCTACAATGAGCAGTTCTTC. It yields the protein CASSPSIGGRSYNEQFF. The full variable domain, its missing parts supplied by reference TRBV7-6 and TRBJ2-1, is GAGVSQSPRYKVTKRGQDVALRCDPISGHVSLYWYRQALGQGPEFLTYFNYEAQQDKSGLPNDRFSAERPEGSISTLTIQRTEQRDSAMYRCASSPSIGGRSYNEQFFGPGTRLTVL.

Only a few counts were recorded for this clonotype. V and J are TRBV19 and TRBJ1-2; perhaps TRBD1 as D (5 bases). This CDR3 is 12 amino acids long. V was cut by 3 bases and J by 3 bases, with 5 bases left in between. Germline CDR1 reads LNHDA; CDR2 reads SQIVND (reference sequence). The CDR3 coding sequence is TGTGCCAGTAGTATCAGGGACTATGGCTACACCTTC. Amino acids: CASSIRDYGYTF.

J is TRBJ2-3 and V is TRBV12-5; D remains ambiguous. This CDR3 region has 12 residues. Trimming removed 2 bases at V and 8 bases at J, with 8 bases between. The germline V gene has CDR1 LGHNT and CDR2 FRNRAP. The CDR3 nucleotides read TGTGCTAGTGGTTTGAGTGCGAGTACGCAGTATTTT. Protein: CASGLSASTQYF. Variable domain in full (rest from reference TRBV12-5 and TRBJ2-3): DARVTQTPRHKVTEMGQEVTMRCQPILGHNTVFWYRQTMMQGLELLAYFRNRAPLDDSGMPKDRFSAEMPDATLATLKIQPSEPRDSAVYFCASGLSASTQYFGPGTRLTVL.

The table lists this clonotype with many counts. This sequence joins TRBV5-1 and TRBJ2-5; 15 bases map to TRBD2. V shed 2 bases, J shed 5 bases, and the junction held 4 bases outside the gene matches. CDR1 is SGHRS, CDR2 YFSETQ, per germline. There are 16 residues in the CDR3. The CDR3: CASSFGTSGGIETQYF. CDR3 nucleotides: TGCGCCAGCAGCTTCGGGACTAGCGGGGGGATTGAGACCCAGTACTTC.